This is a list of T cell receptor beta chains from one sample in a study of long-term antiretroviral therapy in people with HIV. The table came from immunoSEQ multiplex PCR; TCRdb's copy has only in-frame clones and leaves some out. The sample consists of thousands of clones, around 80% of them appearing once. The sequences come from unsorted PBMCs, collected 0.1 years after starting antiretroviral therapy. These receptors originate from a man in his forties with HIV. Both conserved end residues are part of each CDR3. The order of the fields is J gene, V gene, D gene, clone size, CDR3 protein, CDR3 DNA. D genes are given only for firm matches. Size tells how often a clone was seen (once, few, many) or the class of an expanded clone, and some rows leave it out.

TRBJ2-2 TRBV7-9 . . CASSSLQGRGGELFF TGTGCCAGCAGCTCGCTACAGGGCCGGGGCGGGGAGCTGTTTTTT
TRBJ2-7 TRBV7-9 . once CASTLLYEDAYEQYF TGTGCCAGCACCCTTCTTTACGAGGATGCCTACGAGCAGTACTTC
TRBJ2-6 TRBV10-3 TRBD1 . CAISEGQGRSGANVLTF TGTGCCATCAGTGAGGGACAGGGAAGGTCTGGGGCCAACGTCCTGACTTTC
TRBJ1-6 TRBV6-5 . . CASSYSGRNSPLHF TGTGCCAGCAGTTACTCGGGCAGAAATTCACCCCTCCACTTT
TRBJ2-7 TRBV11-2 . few CASTQHDEQYF TGTGCCAGCACCCAGCACGACGAGCAGTACTTC
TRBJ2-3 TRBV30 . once CAWSGTRTDTQYF TGTGCCTGGAGCGGGACCCGCACAGATACGCAGTATTTT
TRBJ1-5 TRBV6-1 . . CASSEWGNQPQHF TGTGCCAGCAGTGAATGGGGAAATCAGCCCCAGCATTTT
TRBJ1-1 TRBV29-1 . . CSAGSTEAFF TGCAGCGCAGGGTCCACTGAAGCTTTCTTT
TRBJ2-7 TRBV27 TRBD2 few CASSHGTSGGGEQYF TGTGCCAGCAGTCACGGGACTAGCGGGGGTGGCGAGCAGTACTTC
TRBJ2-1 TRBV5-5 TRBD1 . CASSLIRDRGNEQFF TGTGCCAGCAGCTTGATTAGGGACAGGGGTAATGAGCAGTTCTTC
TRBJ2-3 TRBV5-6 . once CASSLLNSWDKSTDTQYF TGTGCCAGCAGCCTCCTCAATTCATGGGACAAAAGCACAGATACGCAGTATTTT
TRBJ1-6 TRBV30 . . CAWSVEAAYNSPLHF TGTGCCTGGAGTGTAGAGGCGGCTTATAATTCACCCCTCCACTTT
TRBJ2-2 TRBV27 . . CASSLIPPAGELFF TGTGCCAGCAGTTTAATTCCCCCCGCCGGGGAGCTGTTTTTT
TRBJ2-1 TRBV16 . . CASSHLPGHEQFF TGTGCCAGCAGCCACCTTCCCGGCCATGAGCAGTTCTTC
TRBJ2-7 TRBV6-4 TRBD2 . CASSDSKYLAAIYEQYF TGTGCCAGCAGTGACTCGAAGTATCTAGCGGCGATCTACGAGCAGTACTTC
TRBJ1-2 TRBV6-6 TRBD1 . CASSGEDRGHNYGYTF TGTGCCAGCAGTGGCGAGGACAGGGGGCATAACTATGGCTACACCTTC
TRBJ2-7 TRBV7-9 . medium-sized CASRDTGSSYEQYF TGTGCCAGCAGAGATACAGGGTCGTCCTACGAGCAGTACTTC
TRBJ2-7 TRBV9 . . CASSSYGGVDEQYF TGTGCCAGCAGCTCCTACGGCGGGGTCGACGAGCAGTACTTC
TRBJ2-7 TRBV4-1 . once CASSQEGGGSYEQYF TGCGCCAGCAGCCAAGAAGGTGGGGGCTCCTACGAGCAGTACTTC
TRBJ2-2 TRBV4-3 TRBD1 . CASSQGQGAAGELFF TGCGCCAGCAGCCAGGGACAGGGGGCAGCGGGGGAGCTGTTTTTT
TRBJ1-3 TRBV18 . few CASSPQGYSGNTIYF TGTGCCAGCTCACCACAGGGTTATTCTGGAAACACCATATATTTT
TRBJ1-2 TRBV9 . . CASSVGASGYTF TGTGCCAGCAGCGTAGGGGCGTCCGGCTACACCTTC
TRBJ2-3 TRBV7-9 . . CASSPPRQGTDTQYF TGTGCCAGCTCTCCGCCCCGACAGGGCACAGATACGCAGTATTTT
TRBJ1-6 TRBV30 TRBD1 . CAWSVPKWTGDSSPLHF TGTGCCTGGAGTGTGCCGAAGTGGACAGGGGATAGTTCACCCCTCCACTTT
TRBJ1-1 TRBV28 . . CASTLGDYRDTEAFF TGTGCCAGCACCCTTGGCGATTACAGGGACACTGAAGCTTTCTTT
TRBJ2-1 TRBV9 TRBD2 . CASSVTGTSGSSYNEQFF TGTGCCAGCAGCGTGACCGGGACTAGCGGGAGCTCCTACAATGAGCAGTTCTTC
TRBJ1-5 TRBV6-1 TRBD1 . CASSGPGTGDSNQPQHF TGTGCCAGCAGTGGACCCGGGACAGGGGATAGCAATCAGCCCCAGCATTTT
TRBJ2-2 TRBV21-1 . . CASSTMTGTNTGELFF TGTGCCAGCAGCACCATGACAGGGACGAACACCGGGGAGCTGTTTTTT
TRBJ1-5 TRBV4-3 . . CASSQDSYSNQPQHF TGCGCCAGCAGCCAAGATTCGTATAGCAATCAGCCCCAGCATTTT
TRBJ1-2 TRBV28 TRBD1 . CASSSGTGSNYGYTF TGTGCCAGCAGTTCCGGGACAGGGTCTAACTATGGCTACACCTTC
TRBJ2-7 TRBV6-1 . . CASQQGSYEQYF TGTGCCAGCCAGCAGGGGAGCTACGAGCAGTACTTC
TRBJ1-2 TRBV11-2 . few CASSLTGAYGYTF TGTGCCAGCAGCTTAACAGGAGCTTATGGCTACACCTTC